Given below is one TCR beta chain in context. By flow cytometry, patients selected for sequencing had shown an expansion of CD8+CD57+ cells. In all patients, the disease was severe acquired aplastic anemia. Germline V CDR1 and CDR2: SNHLY, FYNNEI. Deletions cut 3 bases from V and 7 bases from J, with 12 bases between. The CDR3 has 14 residues. The TCR beta profiling, which covered VDJ combination and CDR3 sequence, was carried out using genomic DNA as the template. MiXCR, applied by TCRdb to the reads, yields one record per CDR3 protein. The table has around 200,000 distinct CDR3 sequences, roughly 50% seen once; the top ten hold about 1.7%. This sample stems from a study of CD8+CD57+ T cells in acquired aplastic anemia. Study details: Across the sorted CD4+ and CD8+ cells, DNA amounts averaged around 3.2 ug.

Sequencing was carried out using sorted CD4+, CD8+, or CD8+CD57+ T cells (not recorded which) from PBMCs. The rearrangement links TRBV2 to TRBJ1-4; maybe TRBD1 (5 bases). The receptor was derived from a human donor with aplastic anemia. This CDR3 reads CASSDRENPEKLFF. In DNA form, the CDR3 reads TGTGCCAGCAGTGACAGGGAAAACCCTGAAAAACTGTTTTTT.